This T cell receptor (beta chain) originates from a study of cytomegalovirus exposure and HLA in healthy donors. The study, taken as a whole, reports: Researchers reported that a few CMV-associated chains were confirmed in vitro as CMV antigen-specific. Cytomegalovirus association was listed for 150 or so TCR beta chains. The majority of TCR sequences were rare, yet some public TCRs appeared in many donors. It was found in a later analysis that first-cohort TCR clusters tended to co-occur in the roughly 120 validation repertoires.

Libraries were prepared by immunoSEQ multiplex PCR; TCRdb keeps only in-frame clonotypes and omits some of them. The data show more than 150,000 clones, around 81% seen once. Per germline, CDR1 SGHDT and CDR2 YYEEEE. V lost 0 bases and J 1 base, leaving 4 bases between the germline ends. This CDR3 contains 14 residues. Remarks on this clone: Its antigen is unknown.

The receptor was isolated from a woman younger than 35 in good health and CMV-seropositive. Material: PBMCs. The chain employs TRBV5-6 and TRBJ2-2, with D unclear. The CDR3 loop is CASSLAENTGELFF. DNA of the CDR3: TGTGCCAGCAGCTTGGCAGAGAACACCGGGGAGCTGTTTTTT.